Listed below are T cell receptor beta chains from one sample, sequenced in a study of T cell clusters in autoimmune cytopenias. TCRdb reprocessed the multiplex PCR reads; each CDR3 protein has one entry and no DNA is given. The specimen's table records about 8,200 distinct CDR3 sequences. Sequencing was done on a sample of peripheral blood. The receptor set was obtained from a human donor with an autoimmune cytopenia or autoimmune hepatitis (not recorded which). The CDR3 runs from the conserved cysteine through the conserved F or W. Expanded clones are given a class, and other clones once, few, many or no size at all.

clone_size	v_call	cdr3_length	j_call	cdr3_aa
-	TRBV30	13	TRBJ2-7	CAWSVGSTYEQYF
-	TRBV5-1	13	TRBJ2-5	CASTPNPLETQYF
-	TRBV20-1	12	TRBJ2-5	CSASGTQETQYF
-	TRBV12-3/TRBV12-4	13	TRBJ1-5	CASSFLVDQPQHF
-	TRBV19	13	TRBJ2-1	CASTRTGINEQFF
-	TRBV19	13	TRBJ2-5	CASSSGLQETQYF
-	TRBV29-1	14	TRBJ1-1	CSPHPRKTLVEAFF
-	TRBV20-1	16	TRBJ2-1	CSAWGAAAGQTGEQFF
-	TRBV14	14	TRBJ2-3	CASSRDRASDTQYF
-	TRBV20-1	14	TRBJ1-5	CSASMGQFNQPQHF
-	TRBV19	15	TRBJ2-3	CASSIDLGVTDTQYF
-	TRBV10-3	14	TRBJ2-3	CAISVGSSTDTQYF
-	TRBV20-1	16	TRBJ2-1	CSAREDMKFSNNEQFF
-	TRBV6-1	16	TRBJ2-6	CASSEAHGAGANVLTF
-	TRBV20-1	14	TRBJ2-1	CSARALDVYNEQFF
-	TRBV28	14	TRBJ1-3	CASWTGGVGNTIYF
-	TRBV18	13	TRBJ2-1	CASSPSLANEQFF
-	TRBV10-3	15	TRBJ2-7	CAISEVSGRRYEQYF
medium-sized	TRBV29-1	13	TRBJ1-1	CSVSRDRDTEAFF
-	TRBV19	16	TRBJ1-6	CASTGDRALLNSPLHF
-	TRBV7-6	14	TRBJ1-6	CASSLVEIGSPLHF
-	TRBV19	16	TRBJ2-3	CASSPLFERDTDTQYF
-	TRBV28	16	TRBJ2-1	CASSSNPGTDYNEQFF
-	TRBV5-6	16	TRBJ2-1	CASSLGLSGAYNEQFF
-	TRBV7-2	14	TRBJ2-1	CASSLLAGINEQFF
-	TRBV19	16	TRBJ1-6	CASSIRAHSYNSPLHF
-	TRBV6-5	14	TRBJ2-3	CASSRGAPRDTQYF
-	TRBV6-1	16	TRBJ1-2	CASSYTGLRPNYGYTF
-	TRBV20-1	14	TRBJ1-2	CSARGYGASYGYTF
medium-sized	TRBV30	13	TRBJ2-3	CAWSGGSTDTQYF
medium-sized	TRBV29-1	11	TRBJ2-7	CSVGDSYEQYF
-	TRBV12-3/TRBV12-4	13	TRBJ2-5	CASSIIQGETQYF
-	TRBV18	16	TRBJ2-4	CASSSISGTGSNIQYF
medium-sized	TRBV12-3/TRBV12-4	13	TRBJ2-7	CASSLKDDTEQYF
-	TRBV20-1	15	TRBJ2-5	CSANGRQGLQETQYF
-	TRBV5-3	18	TRBJ2-1	CASSLSLTGGSSYNEQFF
-	TRBV19	15	TRBJ2-1	CASMDRRTTGNEQFF
-	TRBV20-1	15	TRBJ1-3	CSARDLRSSGNTIYF
medium-sized	TRBV29-1	14	TRBJ2-7	CSVTVSGVIGQQYF
-	TRBV7-9	13	TRBJ2-2	CASSFSTTGELFF
-	TRBV6-1	14	TRBJ2-7	CATRIRDRDYEQYF
-	TRBV19	12	TRBJ1-2	CASSTGLGGYTF
-	TRBV27	15	TRBJ2-1	CATSFSGASYNEQFF
-	TRBV12-3/TRBV12-4	17	TRBJ2-2	CASRRKGGLLVTGELFF
-	TRBV5-4	16	TRBJ2-5	CASSLSASGPGETQYF
-	TRBV6-1	15	TRBJ2-7	CASSEAPGRGDEQYF
-	TRBV7-2	15	TRBJ2-3	CASSPRGDRTDTQYF
-	TRBV10-3	13	TRBJ1-5	CAISDRVFSAQHF
medium-sized	TRBV29-1	14	TRBJ2-1	CSEIRLAGEREQFF
-	TRBV12-3/TRBV12-4	14	TRBJ2-2	CASNLQGLGGELFF
-	TRBV12-3/TRBV12-4	13	TRBJ2-7	CASSSRVRNEQYF